This T cell receptor (beta chain) was obtained from a study of T-cell reconstitution after alpha-beta-depleted transplantation in children. Unique molecular identifiers were built into the TCRbeta library. Via MiXCR, TCRdb re-called the PCR reads, giving one row per CDR3 protein. The sample contains 450,000 to 500,000 distinct CDR3 sequences, around 13% of which appear only once. Sequencing used PBMCs from the stem cell graft donor, obtained from the stem cell graft. This TCR was sampled from a human donor who donated a stem cell graft to a child with combined immunodeficiency.

The DNA for the CDR3 is TGTGCCAGCAGCGTAGCGGGGACAGGGTGGAATGAGCAGTTCTTC. It specifies CASSVAGTGWNEQFF. The V and J genes are TRBV9 and TRBJ2-1; 9 nucleotides align to TRBD1. The CDR3 covers 15 residues. Losses at the gene ends were 0 bases for V and 7 bases for J; bases not matched to a gene: 5. Germline CDR1 SGDLS, CDR2 YYNGEE. Together with reference TRBV9 and TRBJ2-1, the CDR3 gives the full variable domain: DSGVTQTPKHLITATGQRVTLRCSPRSGDLSVYWYQQSLDQGLQFLIQYYNGEERAKGNILERFSAQQFPDLHSELNLSSLELGDSALYFCASSVAGTGWNEQFFGPGTRLTVL.